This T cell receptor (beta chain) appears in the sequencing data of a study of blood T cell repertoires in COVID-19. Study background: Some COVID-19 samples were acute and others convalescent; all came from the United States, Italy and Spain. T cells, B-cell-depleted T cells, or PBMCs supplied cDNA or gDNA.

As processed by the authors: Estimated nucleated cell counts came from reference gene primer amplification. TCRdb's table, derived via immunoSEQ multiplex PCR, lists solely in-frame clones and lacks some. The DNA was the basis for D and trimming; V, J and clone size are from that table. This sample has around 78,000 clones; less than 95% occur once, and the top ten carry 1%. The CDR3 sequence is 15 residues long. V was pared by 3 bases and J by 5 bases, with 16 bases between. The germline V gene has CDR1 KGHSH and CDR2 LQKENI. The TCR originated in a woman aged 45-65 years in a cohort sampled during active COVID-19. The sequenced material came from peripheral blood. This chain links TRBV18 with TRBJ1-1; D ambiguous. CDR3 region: CASSPLAGDGTEAFF. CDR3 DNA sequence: TGTGCCAGCTCACCTTTGGCGGGTGACGGGACTGAAGCTTTCTTT.